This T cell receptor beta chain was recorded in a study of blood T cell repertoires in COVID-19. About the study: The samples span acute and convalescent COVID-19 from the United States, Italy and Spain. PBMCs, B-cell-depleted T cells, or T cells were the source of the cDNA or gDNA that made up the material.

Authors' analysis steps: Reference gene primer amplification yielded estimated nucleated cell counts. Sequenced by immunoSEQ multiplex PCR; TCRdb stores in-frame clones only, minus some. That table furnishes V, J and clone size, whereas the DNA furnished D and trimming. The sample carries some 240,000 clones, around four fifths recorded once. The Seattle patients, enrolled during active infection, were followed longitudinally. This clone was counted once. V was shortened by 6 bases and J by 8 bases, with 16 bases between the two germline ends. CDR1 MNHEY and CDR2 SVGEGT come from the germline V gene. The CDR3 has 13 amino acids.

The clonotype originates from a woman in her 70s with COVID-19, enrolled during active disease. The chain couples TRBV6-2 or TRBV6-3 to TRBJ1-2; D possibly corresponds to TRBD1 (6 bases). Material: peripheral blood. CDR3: CASSLDSRQGYTF. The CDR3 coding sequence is TGTGCCAGCAGCTTGGACAGCCGACAGGGCTACACCTTC.